This TCR beta chain stems from a study of blood T cells in healthy people across ages. Overall study context: With template switching, about one barcoded beta molecule was captured per two T cells.

With a J-beta primer mix and a sample-barcoded 5' primer, a second PCR ran about 7 to 12 cycles. TCRdb processed the 5' RACE reads anew with MiXCR; each CDR3 protein has one entry. The sample shows around 2 million distinct CDR3 sequences, about two fifths of them seen only once. With V trimmed by 4 bases and J by 0 bases, 2 bases remained unmatched. The CDR3 totals 15 residues. The V gene's germline CDR1 is SGHRS and CDR2 YFSETQ. This clonotype was seen once. The clonotype comes from a human donor in good health. The chain joins TRBV5-1 to TRBJ2-1, with TRBD1 matching over 9 bases. Sequences were obtained from blood. The CDR3 loop is CASSAGQGSYNEQFF. The CDR3 DNA is TGCGCCAGCAGCGCGGGACAGGGCTCCTACAATGAGCAGTTCTTC. Filled out from reference TRBV5-1 and TRBJ2-1, the complete variable domain reads KAGVTQTPRYLIKTRGQQVTLSCSPISGHRSVSWYQQTPGQGLQFLFEYFSETQRNKGNFPGRFSGRQFSNSRSEMNVSTLELGDSALYLCASSAGQGSYNEQFFGPGTRLTVL.